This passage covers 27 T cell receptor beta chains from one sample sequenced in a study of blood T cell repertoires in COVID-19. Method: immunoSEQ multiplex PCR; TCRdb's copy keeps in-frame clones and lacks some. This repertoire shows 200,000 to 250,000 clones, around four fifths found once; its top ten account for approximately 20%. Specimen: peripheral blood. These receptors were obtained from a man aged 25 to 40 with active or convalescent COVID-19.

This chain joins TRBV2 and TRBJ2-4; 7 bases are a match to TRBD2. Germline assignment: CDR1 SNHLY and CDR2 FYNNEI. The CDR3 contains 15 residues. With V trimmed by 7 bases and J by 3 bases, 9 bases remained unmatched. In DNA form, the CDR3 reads TGTGCCAGCAAAACTAGCGAGTTTGTCAAAAACATTCAGTACTTC. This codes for CASKTSEFVKNIQYF.

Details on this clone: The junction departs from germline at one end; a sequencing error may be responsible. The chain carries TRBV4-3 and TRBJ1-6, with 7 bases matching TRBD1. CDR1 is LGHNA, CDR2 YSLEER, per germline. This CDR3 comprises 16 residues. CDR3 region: CASSQATGQLNLPLHF. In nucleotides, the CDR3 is TGCGCCAGCAGCCAGGCCACGGGACAGCTAAATTTACCCCTCCACTTT.

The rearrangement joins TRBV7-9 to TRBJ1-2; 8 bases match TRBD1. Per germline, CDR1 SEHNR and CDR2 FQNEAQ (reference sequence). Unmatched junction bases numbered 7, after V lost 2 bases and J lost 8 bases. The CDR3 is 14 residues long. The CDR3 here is CASSLTRQGAGYTF. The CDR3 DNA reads TGTGCCAGCAGCTTAACCAGGCAGGGGGCCGGCTACACCTTC.

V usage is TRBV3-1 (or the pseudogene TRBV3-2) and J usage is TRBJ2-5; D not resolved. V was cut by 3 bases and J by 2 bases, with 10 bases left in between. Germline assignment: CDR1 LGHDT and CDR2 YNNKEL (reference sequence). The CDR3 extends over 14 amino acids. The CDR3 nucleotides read TGTGCCAGCAGCCAGGCTATGCGGCAAGAGACCCAGTACTTC. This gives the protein CASSQAMRQETQYF.

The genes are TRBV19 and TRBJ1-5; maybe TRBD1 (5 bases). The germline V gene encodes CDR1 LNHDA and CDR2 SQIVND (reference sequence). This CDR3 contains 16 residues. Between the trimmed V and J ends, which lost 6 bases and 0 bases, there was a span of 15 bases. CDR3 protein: CASSKGPTYSNQPQHF. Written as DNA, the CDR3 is TGTGCCAGTAGCAAGGGGCCCACGTATAGCAATCAGCCCCAGCATTTT.

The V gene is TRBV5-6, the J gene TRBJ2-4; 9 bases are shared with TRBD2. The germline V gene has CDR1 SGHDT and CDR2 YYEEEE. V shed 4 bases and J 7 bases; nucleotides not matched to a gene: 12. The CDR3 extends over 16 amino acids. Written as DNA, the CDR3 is TGTGCCAGCAGCGGGCTGATAGCGGGAGCTGTGAACATTCAGTACTTC. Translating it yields CASSGLIAGAVNIQYF.

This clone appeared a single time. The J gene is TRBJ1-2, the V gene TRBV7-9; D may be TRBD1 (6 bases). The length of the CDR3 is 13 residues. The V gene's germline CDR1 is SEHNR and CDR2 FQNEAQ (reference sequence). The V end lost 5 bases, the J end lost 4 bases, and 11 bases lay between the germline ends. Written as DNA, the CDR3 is TGTGCCAGCAGCCTTGGACAGCTCTATGGCTACACCTTC. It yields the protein CASSLGQLYGYTF.

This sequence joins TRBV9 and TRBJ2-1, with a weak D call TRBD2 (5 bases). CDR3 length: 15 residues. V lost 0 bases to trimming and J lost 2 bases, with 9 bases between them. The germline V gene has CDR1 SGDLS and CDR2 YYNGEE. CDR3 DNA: TGTGCCAGCAGCGTAGAAGCGGTAACCTACAATGAGCAGTTCTTC. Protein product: CASSVEAVTYNEQFF.

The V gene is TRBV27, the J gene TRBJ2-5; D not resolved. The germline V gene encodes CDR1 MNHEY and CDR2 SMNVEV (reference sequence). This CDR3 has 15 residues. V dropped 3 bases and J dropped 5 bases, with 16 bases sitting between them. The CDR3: CASSFNSRHPETQYF. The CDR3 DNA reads TGTGCCAGCAGTTTCAACAGCCGCCACCCGGAGACCCAGTACTTC.

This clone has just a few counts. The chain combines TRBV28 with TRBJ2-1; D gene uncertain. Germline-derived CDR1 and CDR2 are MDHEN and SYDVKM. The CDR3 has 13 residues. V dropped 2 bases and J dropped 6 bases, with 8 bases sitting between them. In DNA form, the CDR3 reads TGTGCCAGCAGTTTACCCGTCCTCAATGAGCAGTTCTTC. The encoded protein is CASSLPVLNEQFF.

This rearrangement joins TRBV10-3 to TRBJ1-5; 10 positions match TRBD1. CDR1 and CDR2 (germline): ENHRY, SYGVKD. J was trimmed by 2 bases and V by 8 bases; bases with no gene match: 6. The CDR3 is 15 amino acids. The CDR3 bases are TGTGCCATCTCGGGGACAGGGGTTGGCAATCAGCCCCAGCATTTT. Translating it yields CAISGTGVGNQPQHF.

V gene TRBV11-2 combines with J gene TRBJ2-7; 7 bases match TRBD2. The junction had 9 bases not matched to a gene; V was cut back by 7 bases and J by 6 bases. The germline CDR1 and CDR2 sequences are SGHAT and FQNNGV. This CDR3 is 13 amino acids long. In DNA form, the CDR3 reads TGTGCCAGCACCCTGGGGGGGTTGAGCGAGCAGTACTTC. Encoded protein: CASTLGGLSEQYF.

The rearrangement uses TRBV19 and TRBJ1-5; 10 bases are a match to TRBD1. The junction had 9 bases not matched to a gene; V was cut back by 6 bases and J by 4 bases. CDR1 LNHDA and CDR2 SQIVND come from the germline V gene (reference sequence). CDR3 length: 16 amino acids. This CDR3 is CASSSLDRGRNQPQHF. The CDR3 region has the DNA TGTGCCAGTAGCTCTCTAGACAGGGGGCGGAATCAGCCCCAGCATTTT.

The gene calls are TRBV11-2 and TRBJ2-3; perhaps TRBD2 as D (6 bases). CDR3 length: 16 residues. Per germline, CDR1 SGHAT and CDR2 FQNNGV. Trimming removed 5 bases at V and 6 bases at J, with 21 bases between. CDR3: CASSRAGTPSVDTQYF. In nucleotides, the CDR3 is TGTGCCAGCAGCCGTGCGGGGACCCCCTCCGTGGATACGCAGTATTTT.

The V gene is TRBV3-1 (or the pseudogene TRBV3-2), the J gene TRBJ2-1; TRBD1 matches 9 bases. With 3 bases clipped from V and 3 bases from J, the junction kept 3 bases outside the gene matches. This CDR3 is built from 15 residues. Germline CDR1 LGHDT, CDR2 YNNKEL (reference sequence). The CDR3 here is CASSQGQGIYNEQFF. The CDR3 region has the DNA TGTGCCAGCAGCCAGGGACAGGGTATCTACAATGAGCAGTTCTTC.

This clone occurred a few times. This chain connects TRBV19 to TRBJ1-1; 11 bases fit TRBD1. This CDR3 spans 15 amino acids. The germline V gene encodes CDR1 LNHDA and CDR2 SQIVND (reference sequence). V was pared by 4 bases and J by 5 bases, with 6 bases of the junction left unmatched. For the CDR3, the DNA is TGTGCCAGTAGTAAATTGGGGACAGGGGGGACTGAAGCTTTCTTT. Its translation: CASSKLGTGGTEAFF.

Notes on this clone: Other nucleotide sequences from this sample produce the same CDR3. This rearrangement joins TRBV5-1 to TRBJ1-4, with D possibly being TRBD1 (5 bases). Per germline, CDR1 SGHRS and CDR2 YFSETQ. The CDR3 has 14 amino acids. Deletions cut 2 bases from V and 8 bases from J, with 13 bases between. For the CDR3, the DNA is TGCGCCAGCAGCTTACGTACAGGAGTCGAAAAACTGTTTTTT. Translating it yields CASSLRTGVEKLFF. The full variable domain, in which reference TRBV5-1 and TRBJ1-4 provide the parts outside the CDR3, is KAGVTQTPRYLIKTRGQQVTLSCSPISGHRSVSWYQQTPGQGLQFLFEYFSETQRNKGNFPGRFSGRQFSNSRSEMNVSTLELGDSALYLCASSLRTGVEKLFFGSGTQLSVL.

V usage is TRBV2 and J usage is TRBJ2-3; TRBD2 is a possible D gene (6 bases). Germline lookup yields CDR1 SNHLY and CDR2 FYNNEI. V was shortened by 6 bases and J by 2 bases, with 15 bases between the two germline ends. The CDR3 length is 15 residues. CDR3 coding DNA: TGTGCCAGCAGCCTGGGGGGATTGGACACAGATACGCAGTATTTT. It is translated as CASSLGGLDTDTQYF.

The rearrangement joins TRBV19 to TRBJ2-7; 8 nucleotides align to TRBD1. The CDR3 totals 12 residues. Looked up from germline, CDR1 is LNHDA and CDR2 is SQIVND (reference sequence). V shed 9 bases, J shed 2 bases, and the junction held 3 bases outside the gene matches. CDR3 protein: CASGDRPYEQYF. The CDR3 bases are TGTGCCAGCGGGGACAGGCCCTACGAGCAGTACTTC.

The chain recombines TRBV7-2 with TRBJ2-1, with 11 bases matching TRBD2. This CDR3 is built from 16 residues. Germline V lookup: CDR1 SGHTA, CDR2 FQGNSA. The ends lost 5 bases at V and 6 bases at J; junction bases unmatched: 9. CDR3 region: CASSVFTSGRGNEQFF. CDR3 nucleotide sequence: TGTGCCAGCAGCGTATTCACTAGCGGGAGAGGCAATGAGCAGTTCTTC.

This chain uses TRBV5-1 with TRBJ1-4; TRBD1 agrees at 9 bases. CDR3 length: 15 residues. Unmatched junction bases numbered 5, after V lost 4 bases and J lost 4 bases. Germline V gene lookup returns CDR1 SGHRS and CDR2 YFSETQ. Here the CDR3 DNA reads TGCGCCAGCAGCCCCAGACAGGGGGATAATGAAAAACTGTTTTTT. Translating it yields CASSPRQGDNEKLFF.

This CDR3 reads CASSLGQGSNQPQHF. CDR3 bases: TGTGCCAGCAGCCTAGGACAGGGGAGCAATCAGCCCCAGCATTTT. V gene TRBV7-2 combines with J gene TRBJ1-5; 9 nucleotides match TRBD1. This CDR3 has 15 residues. V trimming: 5 bases; J trimming: 1 base; junction bases outside the gene matches: 3. The V gene's germline CDR1 is SGHTA and CDR2 FQGNSA.

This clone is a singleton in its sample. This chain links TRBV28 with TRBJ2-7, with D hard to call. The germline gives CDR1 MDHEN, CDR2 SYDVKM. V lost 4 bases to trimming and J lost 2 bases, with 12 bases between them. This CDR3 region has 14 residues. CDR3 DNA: TGTGCCAGCAGTTCCCGACACCAAACCTACGAGCAGTACTTC. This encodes CASSSRHQTYEQYF.

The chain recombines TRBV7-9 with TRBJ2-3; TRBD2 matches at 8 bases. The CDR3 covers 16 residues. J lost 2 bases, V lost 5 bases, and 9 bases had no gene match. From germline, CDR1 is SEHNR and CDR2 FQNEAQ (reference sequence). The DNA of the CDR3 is TGTGCCAGCAGCAGATCCCGTAGCGGGGTCACAGATACGCAGTATTTT. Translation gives CASSRSRSGVTDTQYF.

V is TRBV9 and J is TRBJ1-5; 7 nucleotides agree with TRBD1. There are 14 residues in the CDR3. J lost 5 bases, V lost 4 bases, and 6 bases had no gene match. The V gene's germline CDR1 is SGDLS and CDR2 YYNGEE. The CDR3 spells CASSTGDTYQPQHF. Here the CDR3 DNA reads TGTGCCAGCAGCACAGGGGACACCTATCAGCCCCAGCATTTT.

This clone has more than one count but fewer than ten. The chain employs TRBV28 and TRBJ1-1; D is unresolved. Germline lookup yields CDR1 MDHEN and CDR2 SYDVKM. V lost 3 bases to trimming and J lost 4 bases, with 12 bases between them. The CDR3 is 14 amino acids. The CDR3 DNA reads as TGTGCCAGCAGTTTGATCCATCGCGGCACTGAAGCTTTCTTT. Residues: CASSLIHRGTEAFF.

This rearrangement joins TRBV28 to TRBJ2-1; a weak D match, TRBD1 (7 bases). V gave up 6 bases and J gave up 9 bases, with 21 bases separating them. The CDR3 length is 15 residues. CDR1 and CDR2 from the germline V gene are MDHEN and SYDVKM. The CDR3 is CASSQLPAGGGEQFF. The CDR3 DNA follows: TGTGCCAGCAGCCAACTCCCGGCAGGGGGAGGTGAGCAGTTCTTC. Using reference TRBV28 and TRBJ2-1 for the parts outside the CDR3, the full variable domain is DVKVTQSSRYLVKRTGEKVFLECVQDMDHENMFWYRQDPGLGLRLIYFSYDVKMKEKGDIPEGYSVSREKKERFSLILESASTNQTSMYLCASSQLPAGGGEQFFGPGTRLTVL.